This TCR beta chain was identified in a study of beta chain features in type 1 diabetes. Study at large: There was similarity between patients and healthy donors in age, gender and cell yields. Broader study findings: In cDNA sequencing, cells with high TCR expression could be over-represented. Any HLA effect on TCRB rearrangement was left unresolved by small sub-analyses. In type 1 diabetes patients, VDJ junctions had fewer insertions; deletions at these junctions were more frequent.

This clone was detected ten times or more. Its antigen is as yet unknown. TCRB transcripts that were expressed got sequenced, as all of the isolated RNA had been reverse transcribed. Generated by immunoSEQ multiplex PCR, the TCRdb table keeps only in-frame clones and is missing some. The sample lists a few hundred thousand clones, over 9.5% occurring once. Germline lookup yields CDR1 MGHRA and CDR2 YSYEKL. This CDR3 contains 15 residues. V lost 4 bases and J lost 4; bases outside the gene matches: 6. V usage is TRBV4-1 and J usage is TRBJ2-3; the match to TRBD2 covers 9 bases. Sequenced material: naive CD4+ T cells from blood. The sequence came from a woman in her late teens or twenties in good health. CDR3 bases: TGCGCCAGCAGCCGAACGGGACTAGCCGCAGATACGCAGTATTTT. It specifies CASSRTGLAADTQYF.